This T cell receptor beta chain originates from a study of T cells after yellow fever vaccination. Whole-study context: Researchers used SMART-Seq v4 Ultra Low Input to prepare fractions that had low cell numbers. Study-level findings and limits: Post-booster repertoires again held most primary-vaccination clones (96% CD4, about 88% CD8). Secondary responses were weaker yet peaked faster, day 5 versus 15. There was a possibility that FACS-sorted repertoires contained abundant clonotypes contaminating from the bulk population.

V lost 2 bases to trimming and J lost 5 bases, with 13 bases between them. Germline CDR1 is SNHLY and CDR2 is FYNNEI. CDR3 length: 15 residues. This clonotype showed up many times. What it binds is unknown. TCRdb redid the calling of the 5' RACE reads with MiXCR, one entry per CDR3 protein. The data show 300,000 to 450,000 distinct CDR3 sequences, roughly 6.1% seen once. J is TRBJ2-1 and V is TRBV2; D possibly matches TRBD1 or TRBD2 (5 bases each). The clonotype was recovered from a man aged 25-40 years who received the YFV17D yellow fever vaccine. The sequenced sample was PBMCs, obtained 5 days after the yellow fever booster vaccination. The CDR3, as DNA: TGTGCCAGCAGTGAAATGGGGGTCAGGGACAATGAGCAGTTCTTC. Amino acids: CASSEMGVRDNEQFF.